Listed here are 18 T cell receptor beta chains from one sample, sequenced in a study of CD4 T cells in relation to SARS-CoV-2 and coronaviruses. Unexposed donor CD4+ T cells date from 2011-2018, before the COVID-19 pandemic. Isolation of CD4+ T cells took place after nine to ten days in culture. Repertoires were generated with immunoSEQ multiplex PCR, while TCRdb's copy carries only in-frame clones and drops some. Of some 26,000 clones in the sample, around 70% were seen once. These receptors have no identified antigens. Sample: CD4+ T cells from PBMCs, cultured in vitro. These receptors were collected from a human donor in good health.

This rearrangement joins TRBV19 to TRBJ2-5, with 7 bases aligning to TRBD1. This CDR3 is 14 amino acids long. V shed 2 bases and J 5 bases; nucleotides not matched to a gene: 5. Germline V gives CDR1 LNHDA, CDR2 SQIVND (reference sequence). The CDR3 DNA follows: TGTGCCAGTAGTATATTAGGGGGCCGGGAGACCCAGTACTTC. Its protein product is CASSILGGRETQYF.

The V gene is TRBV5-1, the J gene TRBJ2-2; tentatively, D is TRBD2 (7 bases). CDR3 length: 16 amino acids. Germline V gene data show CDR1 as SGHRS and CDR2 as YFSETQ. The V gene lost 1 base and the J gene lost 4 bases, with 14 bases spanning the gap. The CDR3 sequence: CASSLSTRGRTGELFF. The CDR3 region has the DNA TGCGCCAGCAGCTTGTCAACGCGGGGGCGCACCGGGGAGCTGTTTTTT.

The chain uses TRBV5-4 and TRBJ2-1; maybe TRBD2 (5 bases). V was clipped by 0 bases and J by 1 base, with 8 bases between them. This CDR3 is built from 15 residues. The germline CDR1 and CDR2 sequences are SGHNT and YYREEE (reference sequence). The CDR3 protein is CASSLAQRSYNEQFF. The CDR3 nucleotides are TGTGCCAGCAGCTTGGCCCAGCGGTCCTACAATGAGCAGTTCTTC. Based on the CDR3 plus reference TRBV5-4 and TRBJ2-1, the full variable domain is ETGVTQSPTHLIKTRGQQVTLRCSSQSGHNTVSWYQQALGQGPQFIFQYYREEENGRGNFPPRFSGLQFPNYSSELNVNALELDDSALYLCASSLAQRSYNEQFFGPGTRLTVL.

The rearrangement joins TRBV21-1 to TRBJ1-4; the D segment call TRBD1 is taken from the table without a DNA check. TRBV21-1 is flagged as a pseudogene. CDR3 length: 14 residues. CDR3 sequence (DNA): TGTGCCAGCACCTCGGGACAGGGATATGAAAAACTGTTTTTT. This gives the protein CASTSGQGYEKLFF.

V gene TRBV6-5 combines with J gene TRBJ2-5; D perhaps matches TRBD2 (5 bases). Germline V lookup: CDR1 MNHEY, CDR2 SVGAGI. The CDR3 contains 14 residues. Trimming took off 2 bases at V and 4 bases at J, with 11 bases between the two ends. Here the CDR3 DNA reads TGTGCCAGCAGTTACAATCGGGGATCAGAGACCCAGTACTTC. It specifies CASSYNRGSETQYF.

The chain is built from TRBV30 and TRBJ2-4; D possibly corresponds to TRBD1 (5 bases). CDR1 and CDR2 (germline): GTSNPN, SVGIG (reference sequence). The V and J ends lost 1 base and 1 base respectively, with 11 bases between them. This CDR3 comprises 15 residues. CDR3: CAWSGLNRAKNIQYF. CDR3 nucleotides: TGTGCCTGGAGTGGGTTGAACAGGGCCAAAAACATTCAGTACTTC.

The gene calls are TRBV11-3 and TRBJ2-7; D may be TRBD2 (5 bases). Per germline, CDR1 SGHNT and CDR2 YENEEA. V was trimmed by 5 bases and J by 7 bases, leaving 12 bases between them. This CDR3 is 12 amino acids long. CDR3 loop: CASSTQRGEQYF. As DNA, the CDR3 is TGTGCCAGCAGCACACAGCGCGGGGAGCAGTACTTC. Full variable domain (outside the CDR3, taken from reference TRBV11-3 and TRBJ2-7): EAGVVQSPRYKIIEKKQPVAFWCNPISGHNTLYWYLQNLGQGPELLIRYENEEAVDDSQLPKDRFSAERLKGVDSTLKIQPAELGDSAVYLCASSTQRGEQYFGPGTRLTVT.

The CDR3 spells CASSFIGGTYEQYF. The DNA for the CDR3 is TGTGCCAGCAGTTTTATCGGTGGAACCTACGAGCAGTACTTC. This chain joins TRBV27 and TRBJ2-7, with D unclear. Between the trimmed V and J ends, which lost 3 bases and 2 bases, there was a span of 11 bases. Per germline, CDR1 MNHEY and CDR2 SMNVEV (reference sequence). There are 14 residues in the CDR3.

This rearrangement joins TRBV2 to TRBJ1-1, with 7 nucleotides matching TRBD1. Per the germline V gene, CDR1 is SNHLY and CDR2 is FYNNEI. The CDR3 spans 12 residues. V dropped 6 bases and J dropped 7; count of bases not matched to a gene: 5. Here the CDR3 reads CASRGTAYEAFF. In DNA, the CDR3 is TGTGCCAGCAGGGGGACAGCCTATGAAGCTTTCTTT.

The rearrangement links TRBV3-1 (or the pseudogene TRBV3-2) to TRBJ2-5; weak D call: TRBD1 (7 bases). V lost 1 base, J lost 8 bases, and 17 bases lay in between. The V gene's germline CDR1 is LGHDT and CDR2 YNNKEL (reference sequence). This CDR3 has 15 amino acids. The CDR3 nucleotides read TGTGCCAGCAGCCAAGTCCACCAGGGGGGAGCAACCCAGTACTTC. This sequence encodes CASSQVHQGGATQYF.

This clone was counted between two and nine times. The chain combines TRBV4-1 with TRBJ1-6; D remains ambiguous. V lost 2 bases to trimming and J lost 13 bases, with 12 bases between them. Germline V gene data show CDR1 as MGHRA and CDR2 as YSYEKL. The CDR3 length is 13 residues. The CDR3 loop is CASSQLLGPPLHF. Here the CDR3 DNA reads TGCGCCAGCAGCCAATTACTCGGACCCCCCCTCCACTTT.

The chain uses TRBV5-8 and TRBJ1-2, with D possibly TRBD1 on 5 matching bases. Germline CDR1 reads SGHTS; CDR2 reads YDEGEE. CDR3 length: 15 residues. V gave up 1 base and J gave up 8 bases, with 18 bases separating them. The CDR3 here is CASSLWQGVRGGYTF. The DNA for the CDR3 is TGTGCCAGCAGCTTGTGGCAGGGAGTTCGAGGCGGCTACACCTTC.

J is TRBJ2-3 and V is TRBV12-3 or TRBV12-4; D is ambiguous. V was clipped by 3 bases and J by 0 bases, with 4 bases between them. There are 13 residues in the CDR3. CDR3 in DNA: TGTGCCAGCAGTTTGTCGAGCACAGATACGCAGTATTTT. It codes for CASSLSSTDTQYF.

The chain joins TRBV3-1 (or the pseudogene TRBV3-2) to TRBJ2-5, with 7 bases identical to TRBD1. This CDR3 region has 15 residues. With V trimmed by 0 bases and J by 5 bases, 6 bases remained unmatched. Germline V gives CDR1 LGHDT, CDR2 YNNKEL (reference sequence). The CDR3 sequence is CASSQDVGRGETQYF. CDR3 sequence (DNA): TGTGCCAGCAGCCAAGATGTGGGCAGGGGGGAGACCCAGTACTTC.

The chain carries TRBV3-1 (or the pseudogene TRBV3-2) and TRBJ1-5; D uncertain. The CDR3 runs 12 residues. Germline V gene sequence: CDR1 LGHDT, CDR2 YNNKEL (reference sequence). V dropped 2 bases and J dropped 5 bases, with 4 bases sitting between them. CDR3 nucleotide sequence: TGTGCCAGCAGCCAAAGCGATCAGCCCCAGCATTTT. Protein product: CASSQSDQPQHF.

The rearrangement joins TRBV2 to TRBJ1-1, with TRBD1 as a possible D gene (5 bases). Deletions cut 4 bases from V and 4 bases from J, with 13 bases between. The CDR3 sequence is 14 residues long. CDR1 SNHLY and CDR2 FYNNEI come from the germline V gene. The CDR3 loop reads CASSVTGGVTEAFF. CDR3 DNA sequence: TGTGCCAGCAGTGTAACAGGTGGAGTCACTGAAGCTTTCTTT.

The CDR3 DNA sequence: TGCGCCAGCAGCTTGGACCGCGGGTCACCCCTCCACTTT. This codes for CASSLDRGSPLHF. This chain links TRBV5-1 with TRBJ1-6; the D is unclear. V lost 0 bases and J 10 bases, leaving 8 bases between the germline ends. CDR3 length: 13 residues. The germline V gene has CDR1 SGHRS and CDR2 YFSETQ.

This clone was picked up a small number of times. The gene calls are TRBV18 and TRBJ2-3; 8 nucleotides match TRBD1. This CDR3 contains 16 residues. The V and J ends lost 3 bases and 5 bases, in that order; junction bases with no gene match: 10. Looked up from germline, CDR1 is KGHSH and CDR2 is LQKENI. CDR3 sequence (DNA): TGTGCCAGCTCACCCTTCACGGGGGACAGGAGAGATACGCAGTATTTT. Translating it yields CASSPFTGDRRDTQYF.